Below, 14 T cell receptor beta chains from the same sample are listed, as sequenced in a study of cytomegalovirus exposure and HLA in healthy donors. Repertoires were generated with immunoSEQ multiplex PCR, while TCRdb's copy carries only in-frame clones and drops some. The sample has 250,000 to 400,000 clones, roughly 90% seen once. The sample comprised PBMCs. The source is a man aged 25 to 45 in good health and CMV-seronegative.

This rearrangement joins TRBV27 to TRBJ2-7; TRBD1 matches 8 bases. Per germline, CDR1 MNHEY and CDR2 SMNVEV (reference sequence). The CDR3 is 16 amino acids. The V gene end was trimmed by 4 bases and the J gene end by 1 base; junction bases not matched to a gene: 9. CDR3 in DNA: TGTGCCAGCAGTTCCCCGGGACAGGAGGGATCCTACGAGCAGTACTTC. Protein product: CASSSPGQEGSYEQYF.

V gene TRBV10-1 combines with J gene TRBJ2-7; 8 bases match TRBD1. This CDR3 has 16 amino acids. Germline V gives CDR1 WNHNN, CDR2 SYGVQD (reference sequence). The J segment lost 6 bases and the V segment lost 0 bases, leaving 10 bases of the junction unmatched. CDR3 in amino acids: CASSESKTGQVAEQYF. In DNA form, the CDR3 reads TGCGCCAGCAGTGAGTCCAAAACGGGACAGGTGGCCGAGCAGTACTTC.

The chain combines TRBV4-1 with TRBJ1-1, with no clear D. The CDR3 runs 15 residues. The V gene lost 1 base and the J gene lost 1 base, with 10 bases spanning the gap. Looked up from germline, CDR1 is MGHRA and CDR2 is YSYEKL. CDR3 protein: CASSQGGVSNTEAFF. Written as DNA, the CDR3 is TGCGCCAGCAGCCAAGGCGGGGTCTCGAACACTGAAGCTTTCTTT.

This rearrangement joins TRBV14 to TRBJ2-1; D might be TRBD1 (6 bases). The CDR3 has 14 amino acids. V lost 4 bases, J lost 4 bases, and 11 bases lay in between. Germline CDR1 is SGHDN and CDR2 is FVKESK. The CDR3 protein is CASSLRQVYNEQFF. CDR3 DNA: TGTGCCAGCAGCCTTAGACAGGTGTACAATGAGCAGTTCTTC.

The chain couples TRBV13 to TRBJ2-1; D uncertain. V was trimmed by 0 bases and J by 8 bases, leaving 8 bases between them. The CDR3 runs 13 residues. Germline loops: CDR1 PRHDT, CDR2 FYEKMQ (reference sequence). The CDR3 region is CASSLGRVDEQFF. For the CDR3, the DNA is TGTGCCAGCAGCTTAGGCCGAGTGGATGAGCAGTTCTTC.

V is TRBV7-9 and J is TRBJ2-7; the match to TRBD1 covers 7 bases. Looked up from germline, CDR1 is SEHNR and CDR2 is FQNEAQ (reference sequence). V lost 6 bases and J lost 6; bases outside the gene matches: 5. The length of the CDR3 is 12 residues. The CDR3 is CASRTTGTEQYF. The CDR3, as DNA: TGTGCCAGCAGAACGACAGGGACCGAGCAGTACTTC.

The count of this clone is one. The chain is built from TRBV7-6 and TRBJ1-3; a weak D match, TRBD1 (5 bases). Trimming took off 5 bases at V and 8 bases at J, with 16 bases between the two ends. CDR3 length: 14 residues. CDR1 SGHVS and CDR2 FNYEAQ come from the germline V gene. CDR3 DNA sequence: TGTGCCAGCAGCCGGGGACTAAATAGGGACACCATATATTTT. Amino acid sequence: CASSRGLNRDTIYF.

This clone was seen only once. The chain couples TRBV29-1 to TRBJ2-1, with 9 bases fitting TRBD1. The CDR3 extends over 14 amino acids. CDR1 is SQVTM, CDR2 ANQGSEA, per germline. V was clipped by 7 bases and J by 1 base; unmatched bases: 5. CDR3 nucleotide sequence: TGCAGCGCCGGGGACAGGGCATCCTACAATGAGCAGTTCTTC. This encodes CSAGDRASYNEQFF.

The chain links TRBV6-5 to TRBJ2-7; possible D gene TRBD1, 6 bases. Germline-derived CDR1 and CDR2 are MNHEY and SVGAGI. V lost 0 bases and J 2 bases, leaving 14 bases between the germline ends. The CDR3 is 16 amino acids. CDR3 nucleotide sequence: TGTGCCAGCAGTTACTCACAGGGCTGGGGGACCTACGAGCAGTACTTC. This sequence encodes CASSYSQGWGTYEQYF.

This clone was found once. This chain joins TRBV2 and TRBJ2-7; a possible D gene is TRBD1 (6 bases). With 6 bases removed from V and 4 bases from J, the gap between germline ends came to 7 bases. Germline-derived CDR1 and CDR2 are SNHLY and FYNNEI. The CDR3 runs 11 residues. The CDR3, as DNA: TGTGCCAGCAGGGACAGTTACGAGCAGTACTTC. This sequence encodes CASRDSYEQYF.

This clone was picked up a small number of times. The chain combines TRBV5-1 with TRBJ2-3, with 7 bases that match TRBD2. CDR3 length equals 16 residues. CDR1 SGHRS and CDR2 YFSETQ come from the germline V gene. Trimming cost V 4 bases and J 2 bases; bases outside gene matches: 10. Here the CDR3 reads CASSPSGVTSTDTQYF. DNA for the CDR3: TGCGCCAGCAGCCCCAGCGGGGTGACTTCCACAGATACGCAGTATTTT.

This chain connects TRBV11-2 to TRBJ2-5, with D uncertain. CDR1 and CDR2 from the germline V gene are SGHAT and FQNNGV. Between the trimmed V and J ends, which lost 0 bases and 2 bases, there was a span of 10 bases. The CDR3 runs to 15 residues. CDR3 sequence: CASSLDRYRQETQYF. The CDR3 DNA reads TGTGCCAGCAGCTTAGATCGGTACAGACAAGAGACCCAGTACTTC.

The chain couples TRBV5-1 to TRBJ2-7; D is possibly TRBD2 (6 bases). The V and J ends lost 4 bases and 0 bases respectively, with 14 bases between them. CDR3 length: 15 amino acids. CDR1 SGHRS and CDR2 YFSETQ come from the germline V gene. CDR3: CASSPEGPSSYEQYF. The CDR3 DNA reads TGCGCCAGCAGCCCGGAGGGTCCAAGCTCCTACGAGCAGTACTTC.

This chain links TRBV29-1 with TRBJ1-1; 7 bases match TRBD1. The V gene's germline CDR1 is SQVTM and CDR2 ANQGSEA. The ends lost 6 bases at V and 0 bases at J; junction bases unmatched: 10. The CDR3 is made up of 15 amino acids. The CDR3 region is CSVDRVQSLNTEAFF. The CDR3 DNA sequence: TGCAGCGTCGACAGGGTCCAGTCCCTGAACACTGAAGCTTTCTTT.